These 15 T cell receptor beta chains came from one sample sequenced in a study of early T cells in non-severe SARS-CoV-2 infection (dated by TCRdb to the early 2020s). The library came from 5' RACE. Data came from a NextSeq 500. TCRdb redid the processing of the public reads, applying fastp at Q25 and MiXCR, and retained in-frame beta chains. Rows are unified per CDR3 protein, each entry keeping the most common DNA and genes. For this sample there are tens of thousands of distinct CDR3 sequences; more than 14% appear just once. Of the sample, less than 5% is held by the ten largest clones. The sequencing used whole blood, collected at baseline. The receptors were gathered from an adult who was a healthcare worker with PCR-confirmed SARS-CoV-2 infection or an uninfected control (not recorded which).

This clonotype appeared a few times. V is TRBV9 and J is TRBJ1-3; no clear D. The germline V and J ends were trimmed by 4 bases and 2 bases, with 13 bases remaining between them. Germline assignment: CDR1 SGDLS and CDR2 YYNGEE. The CDR3 loop spans 15 amino acids. The DNA for the CDR3 is TGTGCCAGCAGCTCCCGGGCCGAAGCTGGAAACACCATATATTTT. It codes for CASSSRAEAGNTIYF.

The chain recombines TRBV18 with TRBJ2-3, with 10 nucleotides matching TRBD2. Germline loops: CDR1 KGHSH, CDR2 LQKENI. The CDR3 is made up of 16 amino acids. The ends lost 8 bases at V and 2 bases at J; junction bases unmatched: 10. The CDR3 reads CASAPRLAGPTDTQYF. CDR3 nucleotide sequence: TGTGCCAGCGCGCCTCGACTAGCGGGCCCCACAGATACGCAGTATTTT.

J is TRBJ2-1 and V is TRBV7-2; D gene uncertain. The CDR3 consists of 14 residues. Germline CDR1 SGHTA, CDR2 FQGNSA. Trimming took 3 bases from V and 6 from J, leaving 12 bases between them. CDR3 amino acids: CASSFGRPRNEQFF. The CDR3 DNA follows: TGTGCCAGCAGCTTCGGCAGGCCCCGCAATGAGCAGTTCTTC.

The V call is TRBV5-6, the J call TRBJ2-7, with TRBD1 as a possible D gene (6 bases). This CDR3 has 12 amino acids. Deletions cut 0 bases from V and 7 bases from J, with 8 bases between. Germline CDR1 and CDR2: SGHDT and YYEEEE. The CDR3 DNA is TGTGCCAGCAGCTTGGGGACAGCTGAGCAGTACTTC. It codes for CASSLGTAEQYF.

This clonotype was seen a handful of times. The V call is TRBV29-1, the J call TRBJ1-1; D might be TRBD1 (5 bases). Germline CDR1 and CDR2: SQVTM and ANQGSEA. The V gene lost 6 bases and the J gene lost 4 bases, with 15 bases spanning the gap. This CDR3 comprises 13 residues. The CDR3 coding sequence is TGCAGCGTCTACCCCAGGGCGGCCACTGAAGCTTTCTTT. Protein: CSVYPRAATEAFF.

This clonotype was found a few times. This chain uses TRBV12-3 or TRBV12-4 with TRBJ2-2, with D unclear. Trimming removed 8 bases from V and 4 bases from J, with 8 bases in between. CDR3 length: 12 amino acids. The CDR3 bases are TGTGCCAGCCACGCTACCACCGGGGAGCTGTTTTTT. The encoded protein is CASHATTGELFF.

This clonotype was observed a few times. This chain connects TRBV12-3 or TRBV12-4 to TRBJ1-5; D might be TRBD1 (5 bases). The V end lost 8 bases, the J end lost 5 bases, and 13 bases lay between the germline ends. The CDR3 is 13 amino acids. The CDR3 DNA reads as TGTGCCAGCGCCCCGAGAGGGGATCAGCCCCAGCATTTT. Residues: CASAPRGDQPQHF.

The chain is built from TRBV3-1 and TRBJ2-6; 8 bases line up with TRBD2. The germline V gene has CDR1 LGHDT and CDR2 YNNKEL (reference sequence). CDR3 length: 17 residues. V lost 2 bases, J lost 2 bases, and 5 bases stayed unmatched. The CDR3 coding sequence is TGTGCCAGCAGCCAAACCCTCGGGAGGGCTGGGGCCAACGTCCTGACTTTC. It yields the protein CASSQTLGRAGANVLTF.

The gene calls are TRBV7-2 and TRBJ2-1; 11 bases line up with TRBD2. This CDR3 comprises 16 residues. Germline CDR1 and CDR2: SGHTA and FQGNSA. V was clipped by 5 bases and J by 6 bases; unmatched bases: 9. The CDR3 DNA reads TGTGCCAGCAGCCTATTACTAGCGGGAGTGGGCAATGAGCAGTTCTTC. Encoded protein: CASSLLLAGVGNEQFF. The variable domain in full, with the rest retrieved from reference TRBV7-2 and TRBJ2-1, is GAGVSQSPSNKVTEKGKDVELRCDPISGHTALYWYRQSLGQGLEFLIYFQGNSAPDKSGLPSDRFSAERTGGSVSTLTIQRTQQEDSAVYLCASSLLLAGVGNEQFFGPGTRLTVL.

V and J are TRBV13 and TRBJ2-2; 15 bases map to TRBD2. Germline loops: CDR1 PRHDT, CDR2 FYEKMQ (reference sequence). J gave up 6 bases and V 4 bases, and 6 bases lay outside the gene matches. CDR3 length equals 17 residues. In DNA form, the CDR3 reads TGTGCCAGCAGCTCGCGCGGGACTAGCGGGAGGCCCGGGGAGCTGTTTTTT. It codes for CASSSRGTSGRPGELFF.

This clonotype was seen many times. This sequence joins TRBV7-9 and TRBJ2-7; D is undetermined. With 5 bases removed from V and 5 bases from J, the gap between germline ends came to 10 bases. Germline lookup yields CDR1 SEHNR and CDR2 FQNEAQ (reference sequence). The CDR3 is made up of 12 amino acids. CDR3 in DNA: TGTGCCAGCAGCCTTGGACCCGACGAGCAGTACTTC. This sequence encodes CASSLGPDEQYF.

This clonotype was counted a few times. The V and J genes are TRBV10-3 and TRBJ2-3, with 8 bases lining up with TRBD1. The length of the CDR3 is 15 residues. The V gene's germline CDR1 is ENHRY and CDR2 SYGVKD. V lost 2 bases, J lost 4 bases, and 5 bases stayed unmatched. The CDR3: CAISEGQGWADTQYF. The CDR3 nucleotides read TGTGCCATCAGTGAGGGACAGGGCTGGGCAGATACGCAGTATTTT.

The chain couples TRBV5-4 to TRBJ2-5; D uncertain. Germline CDR1 SGHNT, CDR2 YYREEE (reference sequence). The CDR3 covers 12 residues. V dropped 4 bases and J dropped 5 bases, with 9 bases sitting between them. The CDR3 DNA reads as TGTGCCAGCAGCCCGGCACAGGAGACCCAGTACTTC. This sequence encodes CASSPAQETQYF.

This clonotype was picked up many times. This sequence joins TRBV11-2 and TRBJ1-2; 9 bases align to TRBD1. Unmatched junction bases numbered 9, after V lost 5 bases and J lost 2 bases. The CDR3 extends over 16 amino acids. Germline V gene lookup returns CDR1 SGHAT and CDR2 FQNNGV. In nucleotides, the CDR3 is TGTGCCAGCAGCCTACCCCCGGGACAGGGCAACTATGGCTACACCTTC. The encoded protein is CASSLPPGQGNYGYTF.

This clonotype has a handful of counts. The chain joins TRBV7-9 to TRBJ1-1; no reliable D call. CDR3 length: 13 residues. Trimming took 7 bases from V and 3 from J, leaving 12 bases between them. CDR1 and CDR2 (germline): SEHNR, FQNEAQ (reference sequence). CDR3 loop: CASTPSAHTEAFF. CDR3 bases: TGTGCCAGCACCCCGAGTGCCCACACTGAAGCTTTCTTT. The full variable domain, in which reference TRBV7-9 and TRBJ1-1 provide the parts outside the CDR3, is DTGVSQNPRHKITKRGQNVTFRCDPISEHNRLYWYRQTLGQGPEFLTYFQNEAQLEKSRLLSDRFSAERPKGSFSTLEIQRTEQGDSAMYLCASTPSAHTEAFFGQGTRLTVV.